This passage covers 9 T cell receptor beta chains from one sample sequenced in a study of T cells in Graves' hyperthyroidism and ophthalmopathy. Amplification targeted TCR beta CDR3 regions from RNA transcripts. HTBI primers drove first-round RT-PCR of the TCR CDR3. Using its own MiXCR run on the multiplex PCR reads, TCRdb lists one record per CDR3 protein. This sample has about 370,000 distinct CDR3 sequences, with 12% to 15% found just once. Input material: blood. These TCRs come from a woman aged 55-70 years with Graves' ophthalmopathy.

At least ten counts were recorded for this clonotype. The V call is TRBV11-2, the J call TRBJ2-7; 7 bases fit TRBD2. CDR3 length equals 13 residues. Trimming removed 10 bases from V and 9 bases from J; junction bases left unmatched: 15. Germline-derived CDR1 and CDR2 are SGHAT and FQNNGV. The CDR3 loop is CATAPGEGSGQYF. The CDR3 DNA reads TGTGCCACCGCCCCTGGGGAGGGCAGTGGGCAGTACTTC. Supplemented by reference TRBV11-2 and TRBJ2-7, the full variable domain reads EAGVAQSPRYKIIEKRQSVAFWCNPISGHATLYWYQQILGQGPKLLIQFQNNGVVDDSQLPKDRFSAERLKGVDSTLKIQPAKLEDSAVYLCATAPGEGSGQYFGPGTRLTVT.

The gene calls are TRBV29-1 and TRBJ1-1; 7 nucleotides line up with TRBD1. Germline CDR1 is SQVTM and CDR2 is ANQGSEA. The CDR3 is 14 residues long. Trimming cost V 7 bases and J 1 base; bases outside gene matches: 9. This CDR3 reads CSAAPGQANTEAFF. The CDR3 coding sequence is TGCAGCGCCGCACCCGGACAGGCGAACACTGAAGCTTTCTTT.

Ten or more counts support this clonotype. The CDR3 DNA reads as TGTGCCACCAGCGTGAGGGCCGGCTACAATGAGCAGTTCTTC. Amino acid sequence: CATSVRAGYNEQFF. The J gene is TRBJ2-1, the V gene TRBV15; a weak D match, TRBD2 (5 bases). This CDR3 is built from 14 residues. Germline V gene lookup returns CDR1 LNHNV and CDR2 YYDKDF (reference sequence). Deletions cut 5 bases from V and 3 bases from J, with 11 bases between.

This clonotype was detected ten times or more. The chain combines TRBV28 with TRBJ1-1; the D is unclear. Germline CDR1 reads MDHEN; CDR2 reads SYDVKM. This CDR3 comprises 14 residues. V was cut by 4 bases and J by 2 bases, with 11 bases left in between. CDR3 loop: CASSSVQENTEAFF. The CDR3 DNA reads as TGTGCCAGCAGTTCGGTCCAGGAAAACACTGAAGCTTTCTTT.

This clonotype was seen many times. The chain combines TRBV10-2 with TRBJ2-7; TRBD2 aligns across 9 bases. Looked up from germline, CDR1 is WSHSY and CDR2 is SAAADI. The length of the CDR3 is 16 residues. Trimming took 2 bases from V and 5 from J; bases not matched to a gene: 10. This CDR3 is CASSERELAGPNEQYF. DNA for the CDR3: TGCGCCAGCAGTGAGCGCGAACTAGCGGGTCCGAACGAGCAGTACTTC.

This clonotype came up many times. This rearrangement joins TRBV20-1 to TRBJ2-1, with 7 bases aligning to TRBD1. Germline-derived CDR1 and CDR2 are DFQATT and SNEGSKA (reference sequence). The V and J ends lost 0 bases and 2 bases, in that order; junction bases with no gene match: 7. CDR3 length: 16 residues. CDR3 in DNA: TGCAGTGCTAGAGACCTAAAAGGGGGCGCCTACAATGAGCAGTTCTTC. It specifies CSARDLKGGAYNEQFF.

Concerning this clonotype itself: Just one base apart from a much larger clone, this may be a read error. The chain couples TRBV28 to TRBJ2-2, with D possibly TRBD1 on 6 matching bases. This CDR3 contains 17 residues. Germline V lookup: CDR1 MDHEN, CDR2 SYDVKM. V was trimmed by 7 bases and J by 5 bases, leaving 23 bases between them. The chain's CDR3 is CASTTTSPAGVTGELFF. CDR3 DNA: TGTGCCAGCACCACCACATCCCCTGCAGGGGTAACCGGGGAGCTGTTTTTT.

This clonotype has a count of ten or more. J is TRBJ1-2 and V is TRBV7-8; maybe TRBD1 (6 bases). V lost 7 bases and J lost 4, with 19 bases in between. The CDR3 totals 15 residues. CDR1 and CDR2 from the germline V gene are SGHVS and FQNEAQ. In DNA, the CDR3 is TGTGCCAGCACCCCCCCGGGGGCCCCCACCTATGGCTACACCTTC. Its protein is CASTPPGAPTYGYTF.

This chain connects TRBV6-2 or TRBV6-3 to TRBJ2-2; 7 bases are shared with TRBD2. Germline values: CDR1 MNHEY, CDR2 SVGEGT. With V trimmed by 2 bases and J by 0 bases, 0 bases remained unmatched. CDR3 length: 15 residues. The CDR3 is CASSYAGANTGELFF. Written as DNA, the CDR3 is TGTGCCAGCAGTTACGCGGGAGCGAACACCGGGGAGCTGTTTTTT.